These T cell receptor beta chains were read from a single sample in a study of blood T cell repertoires in COVID-19. Assay: immunoSEQ multiplex PCR; the TCRdb copy retains only in-frame clones and omits some. Of 200,000 to 300,000 clones listed, 80% to 85% are singletons. Sequencing was performed on peripheral blood. Source of these receptors: a woman aged 18-30 years with acute or convalescent COVID-19. Both conserved end residues are part of each CDR3. A D gene is named only where the DNA matches it firmly. Rows may omit the clone size; those that give it use once, few, many or a size class.

v_call,clone_size,d_call,j_call,cdr3_aa,cdr3_nt
TRBV2,NA,NA,TRBJ2-7,CARETGRNDYEQYF,TGTGCCAGAGAAACAGGGAGAAACGACTACGAGCAGTACTTC
TRBV29-1,NA,NA,TRBJ1-1,CSARENTEAFF,TGCAGCGCTCGGGAGAACACTGAAGCTTTCTTT
TRBV6-2/TRBV6-3,NA,TRBD1,TRBJ2-3,CARSRDRVTDTQYF,TGTGCCAGAAGCCGGGACAGGGTCACAGATACGCAGTATTTT
TRBV4-1,NA,TRBD1,TRBJ2-7,CASSQDVFGQGYEQYF,TGCGCCAGCAGCCAAGATGTCTTCGGACAGGGCTACGAGCAGTACTTC
TRBV7-9,NA,NA,TRBJ2-7,CASSPRDRTPRFYEQYF,TGTGCCAGCAGCCCCCGAGACAGGACACCCCGTTTTTACGAGCAGTACTTC
TRBV11-2,few,TRBD2,TRBJ2-5,CASSFRTWTSGRGETQYF,TGTGCCAGCAGCTTCCGAACCTGGACTAGCGGGAGAGGCGAGACCCAGTACTTC
TRBV7-6,NA,TRBD1,TRBJ2-7,CASSRGPGQQNYEQYF,TGTGCCAGCAGCAGGGGGCCGGGACAGCAAAACTACGAGCAGTACTTC
TRBV5-1,NA,TRBD1,TRBJ1-1,CASSVTGGLNTEAFF,TGCGCCAGCAGCGTAACAGGGGGCTTGAACACTGAAGCTTTCTTT
TRBV28,few,NA,TRBJ2-1,CASSLQFNEQFF,TGTGCCAGCAGTTTACAGTTTAATGAGCAGTTCTTC
TRBV30,NA,TRBD2,TRBJ2-1,CACRLAGSYNEQFF,TGTGCCTGCAGACTAGCGGGATCCTACAATGAGCAGTTCTTC
TRBV7-6,NA,TRBD2,TRBJ2-7,CASSLGSGGYEQYF,TGTGCCAGCAGCTTAGGGTCGGGGGGCTACGAGCAGTACTTC
TRBV28,NA,TRBD2,TRBJ2-7,CASSWSTSDTYEQYF,TGTGCCAGCAGTTGGTCGACTAGCGACACCTACGAGCAGTACTTC
TRBV6-5,NA,TRBD2,TRBJ2-3,CASRVSSGRNGPQYF,TGTGCCAGCAGGGTATCTAGCGGGAGAAATGGTCCGCAGTATTTT
TRBV10-3,NA,TRBD1,TRBJ1-1,CAISETGGPTEAFF,TGTGCCATCAGTGAGACAGGGGGCCCCACTGAAGCTTTCTTT
TRBV11-3,NA,TRBD2,TRBJ2-1,CASSLDGGLAAYNEQFF,TGTGCCAGCAGCCTAGACGGGGGACTAGCGGCCTACAATGAGCAGTTCTTC
TRBV6-5,NA,TRBD1,TRBJ2-6,CASSYQGASGANVLTF,TGTGCCAGCAGTTACCAGGGGGCGTCTGGGGCCAACGTCCTGACTTTC
TRBV4-3,NA,NA,TRBJ2-3,CASSQLLVRGTDTQYF,TGCGCCAGCAGCCAACTACTAGTTCGGGGCACAGATACGCAGTATTTT
TRBV27,NA,NA,TRBJ2-7,CASSLRLGYEQYF,TGTGCCAGCAGTCTACGACTGGGCTACGAGCAGTACTTC
TRBV9,once,TRBD2,TRBJ2-7,CASSARGGNPAEQYF,TGTGCCAGCAGCGCCCGGGGGGGAAACCCCGCCGAGCAGTACTTC
TRBV20-1,NA,NA,TRBJ2-1,CSALRAPEQFF,TGCAGTGCTTTACGAGCCCCCGAGCAGTTCTTC
TRBV19,NA,TRBD1,TRBJ2-6,CASSPGTGSSGANVLTF,TGTGCCAGTAGTCCGGGGACAGGGAGCTCTGGGGCCAACGTCCTGACTTTC
TRBV3-1/TRBV3-2,NA,TRBD1,TRBJ1-2,CASSQAGGQGMYGYTF,TGTGCCAGCAGCCAAGCGGGAGGACAGGGGATGTATGGCTACACCTTC
TRBV5-4,NA,NA,TRBJ1-1,CASSLGTRDTEAFF,TGTGCCAGCAGCTTAGGAACCCGGGACACTGAAGCTTTCTTT
TRBV28,NA,NA,TRBJ2-1,CASRYGPEQFF,TGTGCCAGCAGATACGGTCCTGAGCAGTTCTTC
TRBV12-3/TRBV12-4,NA,NA,TRBJ2-7,CASGPGHVYEQYF,TGTGCCAGCGGACCTGGACATGTGTACGAGCAGTACTTC
TRBV10-3,NA,TRBD1,TRBJ1-2,CAISPAGTGPNYGYTF,TGTGCCATCAGTCCGGCCGGGACAGGGCCTAACTATGGCTACACCTTC
TRBV9,NA,TRBD1,TRBJ2-1,CASSGTGSNEQFF,TGTGCCAGCAGCGGGACAGGGTCAAATGAGCAGTTCTTC
TRBV7-3,NA,NA,TRBJ2-5,CASSLEYQETQYF,TGTGCCAGCAGCTTAGAGTACCAAGAGACCCAGTACTTC
TRBV6-5,NA,NA,TRBJ1-3,CASSYSQSGNTIYF,TGTGCCAGCAGTTACTCGCAGTCTGGAAACACCATATATTTT
TRBV7-2,NA,NA,TRBJ1-1,CASSLSLPRFPAFF,TGTGCCAGCAGCTTATCCCTCCCCCGGTTCCCAGCTTTCTTT
TRBV27,NA,NA,TRBJ1-5,CASSTSKGYHLGPQHF,TGTGCCAGCAGTACCTCTAAGGGGTACCACCTAGGGCCCCAGCATTTT
TRBV6-1,NA,NA,TRBJ2-7,CASSDRPSTSYEQYF,TGTGCCAGCAGTGACAGGCCCTCGACCTCCTACGAGCAGTACTTC
TRBV25-1,NA,TRBD2,TRBJ2-7,CASRGWTSGNSYEQYF,TGTGCCAGCAGGGGATGGACTAGCGGGAATTCCTACGAGCAGTACTTC
TRBV19,few,NA,TRBJ1-1,CASSMGGNAEAFF,TGTGCCAGTAGTATGGGCGGGAACGCTGAAGCTTTCTTT
TRBV27,NA,TRBD2,TRBJ2-3,CASSFWTSGSFGTDTQYF,TGTGCCAGCAGTTTCTGGACTAGCGGGAGTTTCGGCACAGATACGCAGTATTTT
TRBV21-1,NA,NA,TRBJ2-7,CASSKTTLRPLCIQGFVRYEQYF,TGTGCCAGCAGCAAAACTACCTTGCGCCCTTTGTGCATCCAAGGCTTCGTCCGATACGAGCAGTACTTC
TRBV4-2,once,NA,TRBJ1-2,CASSLGEVGYTF,TGTGCCAGCAGCCTCGGGGAGGTTGGCTACACCTTC
TRBV13,NA,NA,TRBJ2-7,CASRPGGNSYEQYF,TGTGCCAGTAGACCAGGAGGGAACTCCTACGAGCAGTACTTC
TRBV28,once,TRBD2,TRBJ2-1,CASWSSGGGNEQFF,TGTGCCAGCTGGAGTAGCGGGGGGGGGAATGAGCAGTTCTTC
TRBV28,NA,TRBD1,TRBJ1-4,CASGYGTGYEKLFF,TGTGCCAGCGGTTACGGGACAGGGTATGAAAAACTGTTTTTT
TRBV3-1/TRBV3-2,NA,TRBD1,TRBJ1-1,CASSRGTGPYHEAFF,TGTGCCAGCAGCCGGGGGACAGGGCCTTACCATGAAGCTTTCTTT
TRBV28,NA,NA,TRBJ1-3,CASIGQIGNTIYF,TGTGCCAGCATTGGACAGATTGGAAACACCATATATTTT
TRBV7-2,NA,TRBD2,TRBJ2-5,CASSLMLAGGYETQYF,TGTGCCAGCAGCTTAATGCTAGCGGGAGGTTACGAGACCCAGTACTTC
TRBV27,NA,TRBD1,TRBJ1-3,CASSSTGAGNTIYF,TGTGCCAGCAGTTCGACAGGGGCTGGAAACACCATATATTTT
TRBV24-1,NA,TRBD1,TRBJ2-3,CATSDRTGTGGLSDTQYF,TGTGCCACCAGTGATCGGACCGGGACAGGGGGCCTTTCCGATACGCAGTATTTT
TRBV7-9,NA,NA,TRBJ2-2,CASSLAEGLDTGELFF,TGTGCCAGCAGCTTAGCGGAGGGTCTGGACACCGGGGAGCTGTTTTTT
TRBV24-1,few,TRBD1,TRBJ2-4,CATSERQGAGAKNIQYF,TGTGCCACCAGTGAACGACAGGGGGCAGGAGCCAAAAACATTCAGTACTTC
TRBV23-1,NA,NA,TRBJ2-2,CASSGITGELFF,TGCGCCAGCAGTGGCATCACCGGGGAGCTGTTTTTT
TRBV7-2,NA,TRBD1,TRBJ1-2,CASSLGPDREIYGYTF,TGTGCCAGCAGCTTGGGTCCGGACAGGGAGATCTATGGCTACACCTTC
TRBV7-3,NA,NA,TRBJ2-3,CASSLTFGQSTDTQYF,TGTGCCAGCAGCTTAACGTTTGGGCAGAGCACAGATACGCAGTATTTT
TRBV20-1,NA,NA,TRBJ2-1,CSASAMIEQFF,TGCAGTGCGTCCGCGATGATTGAGCAGTTCTTC
TRBV18,NA,NA,TRBJ1-2,CASSPPRQAPNYGYTF,TGTGCCAGCTCACCACCGCGACAGGCACCAAACTATGGCTACACCTTC
TRBV13,NA,NA,TRBJ2-3,CASSLNSLGGSGLTDTQYF,TGTGCCAGCAGCTTAAATTCTCTCGGTGGGAGCGGGCTCACAGATACGCAGTATTTT
TRBV5-1,NA,TRBD1,TRBJ1-5,CASSETGTVNQPQHF,TGCGCCAGCAGCGAAACCGGGACAGTTAATCAGCCCCAGCATTTT
TRBV9,NA,NA,TRBJ2-1,CASSVSGLGLGNEQFF,TGTGCCAGCAGCGTATCGGGGTTGGGACTTGGCAATGAGCAGTTCTTC
TRBV2,NA,TRBD1,TRBJ1-5,CASRKGEAGGSNQPQHF,TGTGCCAGCAGAAAAGGCGAGGCAGGGGGAAGCAATCAGCCCCAGCATTTT
TRBV7-9,NA,NA,TRBJ1-5,CASSFGQYSNQPQHF,TGTGCCAGCAGCTTTGGGCAGTATAGCAATCAGCCCCAGCATTTT
TRBV29-1,NA,TRBD2,TRBJ2-2,CSARTSGHPGTGELFF,TGCAGCGCCCGGACTAGCGGGCACCCGGGGACCGGGGAGCTGTTTTTT